This entry lists 3 T cell receptor beta chains sequenced from one sample in a study of blood T cell repertoires in COVID-19. Sequencing was performed with immunoSEQ multiplex PCR; in TCRdb, only in-frame clones are kept and a portion is missing. The sample includes around 250,000 clones, 84% seen only once; the top ten take 1.5%. The sequencing input was peripheral blood. The receptors were sampled from a woman aged 40-49 years who had recovered from COVID-19.

The chain employs TRBV19 and TRBJ2-2; D might be TRBD1 (5 bases). Trimming pared 4 bases from V and 7 bases from J, leaving 10 bases between. Germline V gene data show CDR1 as LNHDA and CDR2 as SQIVND (reference sequence). This CDR3 has 13 amino acids. The CDR3 here is CASSTGNGGELFF. DNA of the CDR3: TGTGCCAGTAGTACAGGGAATGGCGGGGAGCTGTTTTTT.

The chain links TRBV5-4 to TRBJ1-4; D not certain. The CDR3 loop spans 14 amino acids. Per germline, CDR1 SGHNT and CDR2 YYREEE (reference sequence). The V and J ends lost 3 bases and 5 bases respectively, with 11 bases between them. Here the CDR3 DNA reads TGTGCCAGCAGCTCCGACTCGATGAATGAAAAACTGTTTTTT. Translated: CASSSDSMNEKLFF.

This chain connects TRBV28 to TRBJ1-4; unclear D gene. Trimming shortened V by 6 bases and J by 0 bases, and 11 bases separated the two germline ends. CDR1 MDHEN and CDR2 SYDVKM come from the germline V gene. This CDR3 is 15 amino acids long. CDR3 bases: TGTGCCAGCAGCTCTCTCGGGACAACTAATGAAAAACTGTTTTTT. It codes for CASSSLGTTNEKLFF.